The 28 T cell receptor beta chains presented below share a single source sample, sequenced in a study of T-cell memory formation after mild COVID-19. TCRdb recomputed calls from the 5' RACE reads with MiXCR, one row per CDR3 protein. The data hold tens of thousands of distinct CDR3 sequences, with approximately 15% observed a single time. The sample taken for sequencing was PBMCs or a T cell subset sorted from them (not recorded which). The receptors were sampled from an adult woman who had mild COVID-19 (a few samples of this study predate the infection). Cell type and time point are not known.

This chain links TRBV7-8 with TRBJ2-7; TRBD2 matches 7 bases. The CDR3 has 14 amino acids. Germline CDR1 SGHVS, CDR2 FQNEAQ. J gave up 0 bases and V 4 bases, and 3 bases lay outside the gene matches. CDR3 in DNA: TGTGCCAGCAGCTCCGGGGGGACCTCCTACGAGCAGTACTTC. The encoded protein is CASSSGGTSYEQYF. The full variable domain, rest sourced from reference TRBV7-8 and TRBJ2-7, is GAGVSQSPRYKVAKRGQDVALRCDPISGHVSLFWYQQALGQGPEFLTYFQNEAQLDKSGLPSDRFFAERPEGSVSTLKIQRTQQEDSAVYLCASSSGGTSYEQYFGPGTRLTVT.

This clonotype was found a few times. This rearrangement joins TRBV29-1 to TRBJ2-1; 8 bases are a match to TRBD2. Germline CDR1 reads SQVTM; CDR2 reads ANQGSEA. The CDR3 covers 16 residues. V trimming: 3 bases; J trimming: 6 bases; junction bases outside the gene matches: 13. The CDR3 is CSVDELSGSIINEQFF. DNA of the CDR3: TGCAGCGTTGACGAACTCAGCGGGAGTATCATCAATGAGCAGTTCTTC.

With respect to this clonotype: The junction shows a germline mismatch at one end, possibly a read error. The chain carries TRBV15 and TRBJ1-3; D gene unclear. This CDR3 spans 16 amino acids. Looked up from germline, CDR1 is LNHNV and CDR2 is YYDKDF (reference sequence). The CDR3 nucleotides read TGTGCCACCAGCGGAGAGGTTTCCCCTCCTGGAAACACCATATATTTT. It is translated as CATSGEVSPPGNTIYF.

The chain combines TRBV4-1 with TRBJ2-1, with D possibly TRBD2 on 6 matching bases. CDR1 and CDR2 from the germline V gene are MGHRA and YSYEKL. With 0 bases removed from V and 4 bases from J, the gap between germline ends came to 10 bases. CDR3 length: 15 residues. The CDR3 DNA is TGCGCCAGCAGCCAAGAAGGGGACTTTTACAATGAGCAGTTCTTC. This gives the protein CASSQEGDFYNEQFF.

The genes are TRBV7-9 and TRBJ1-1; D gene unclear. Trimming removed 2 bases from V and 3 bases from J, with 7 bases in between. The CDR3 has 13 amino acids. CDR1 SEHNR and CDR2 FQNEAQ come from the germline V gene (reference sequence). The CDR3 loop is CASSLYSDTEAFF. CDR3 bases: TGTGCCAGCAGCTTATATTCAGACACTGAAGCTTTCTTT.

This clonotype was seen a handful of times. The chain couples TRBV5-1 to TRBJ2-3, with 8 nucleotides matching TRBD2. The CDR3 has 15 amino acids. Germline lookup yields CDR1 SGHRS and CDR2 YFSETQ. The J segment lost 5 bases and the V segment lost 1 base, leaving 6 bases of the junction unmatched. The CDR3 sequence is CASSLYGGALDTQYF. CDR3 sequence (DNA): TGCGCCAGCAGCTTGTACGGGGGGGCCCTAGATACGCAGTATTTT.

This clonotype was counted a few times. The chain has TRBV4-1 and TRBJ1-2, with a weak D call TRBD1 (5 bases). The CDR3 is 14 amino acids. The V end lost 2 bases, the J end lost 8 bases, and 15 bases lay between the germline ends. Germline V gene data show CDR1 as MGHRA and CDR2 as YSYEKL. As DNA, the CDR3 is TGCGCCAGCAGCCAACCAGGGAAGGGAGGGGGCTACACCTTC. Protein product: CASSQPGKGGGYTF.

The sample holds many counts of this clonotype. This rearrangement joins TRBV12-3 or TRBV12-4 to TRBJ2-1, with 9 positions matching TRBD1. V was clipped by 8 bases and J by 6 bases; unmatched bases: 2. This CDR3 is 12 amino acids long. The CDR3 sequence: CASQDRGNEQFF. In DNA, the CDR3 is TGTGCCAGCCAGGACAGGGGCAATGAGCAGTTCTTC.

This clonotype has more than one count but fewer than ten. The chain is built from TRBV14 and TRBJ2-7; 8 bases line up with TRBD1. Germline trimming cut 2 bases from V and 3 bases from J; bases unmatched to any gene: 3. The CDR3 length is 14 residues. The germline V gene has CDR1 SGHDN and CDR2 FVKESK. The CDR3 coding sequence is TGTGCCAGCAGCCAACTCGGGACAGGCTACGAGCAGTACTTC. Translating it yields CASSQLGTGYEQYF. The full variable domain, rest sourced from reference TRBV14 and TRBJ2-7, is EAGVTQFPSHSVIEKGQTVTLRCDPISGHDNLYWYRRVMGKEIKFLLHFVKESKQDESGMPNNRFLAERTGGTYSTLKVQPAELEDSGVYFCASSQLGTGYEQYFGPGTRLTVT.

The rearrangement uses TRBV7-9 and TRBJ2-3; D might be TRBD2 (5 bases). CDR1 is SEHNR and CDR2 is FQNEAQ in the germline V gene (reference sequence). V gave up 8 bases and J gave up 1 base, with 19 bases separating them. The length of the CDR3 is 16 residues. The CDR3 DNA reads TGTGCCAGCCGGAGCGGAACCCCCCGGGGCACAGATACGCAGTATTTT. Translated, it gives CASRSGTPRGTDTQYF.

There are a few counts of this clonotype. The V gene is TRBV2, the J gene TRBJ2-5; no clear D gene. This CDR3 comprises 15 residues. From germline, CDR1 is SNHLY and CDR2 FYNNEI. V was pared by 6 bases and J by 1 base, with 15 bases between. This chain's CDR3 is CASRTSVAAQETQYF. The CDR3 DNA reads TGTGCCAGCAGGACCTCGGTGGCAGCCCAAGAGACCCAGTACTTC.

This chain joins TRBV7-9 and TRBJ1-2; D possibly corresponds to TRBD1 (6 bases). Germline lookup yields CDR1 SEHNR and CDR2 FQNEAQ (reference sequence). Trimming pared 5 bases from V and 1 base from J, leaving 11 bases between. The CDR3 length is 14 residues. Here the CDR3 reads CASSLTDSNYGYTF. The CDR3 DNA is TGTGCCAGCAGCCTAACGGACAGTAACTATGGCTACACCTTC.

This chain joins TRBV15 and TRBJ2-7; D unclear. The CDR3 totals 14 residues. CDR1 LNHNV and CDR2 YYDKDF come from the germline V gene (reference sequence). With 1 base removed from V and 2 bases from J, the gap between germline ends came to 9 bases. CDR3 coding DNA: TGTGCCACCAGCAGAGGCCGGTATGCCTACGAGCAGTACTTC. This translates into CATSRGRYAYEQYF.

The chain links TRBV12-3 or TRBV12-4 to TRBJ1-2; a weak D match, TRBD1 (5 bases). The CDR3 has 12 amino acids. Trimming removed 7 bases at V and 4 bases at J, with 10 bases between. The CDR3 DNA sequence: TGTGCCAGCACCTCAGGGTCCTATGGCTACACCTTC. This codes for CASTSGSYGYTF.

The V call is TRBV5-1, the J call TRBJ2-1, with 9 nucleotides matching TRBD2. Germline V CDR1 and CDR2: SGHRS, YFSETQ. Trimming at V came to 7 bases and at J to 2 bases, leaving 7 bases not matched to a gene. The CDR3 extends over 15 amino acids. The CDR3 sequence is CASEGGRAPYNEQFF. The CDR3 DNA follows: TGCGCCAGCGAGGGCGGGAGGGCCCCCTACAATGAGCAGTTCTTC.

This clonotype showed up just a few times. V gene TRBV21-1 combines with J gene TRBJ2-7. TRBV21-1 is assigned pseudogene status. CDR3 length: 14 amino acids. The CDR3 coding sequence is TGTGCCAGCAGCCCGACTAGTACCTCCTACGAGCAGTACTTC. It is translated as CASSPTSTSYEQYF.

The rearrangement uses TRBV7-9 and TRBJ2-2; no firm D call. Trimming shortened V by 9 bases and J by 4 bases, and 3 bases separated the two germline ends. CDR3 length equals 10 residues. Germline-derived CDR1 and CDR2 are SEHNR and FQNEAQ (reference sequence). This chain's CDR3 is CARSTGELFF. CDR3 sequence (DNA): TGTGCCAGATCCACCGGGGAGCTGTTTTTT.

The chain combines TRBV11-2 with TRBJ2-5; 8 bases align to TRBD1. In germline, CDR1 is SGHAT, CDR2 FQNNGV. The CDR3 loop spans 15 amino acids. The V segment lost 3 bases and the J segment 4 bases; nucleotides outside the gene matches: 7. The CDR3 bases are TGTGCCAGCAGCTTCGGACAGGGCGGCGCAGAGACCCAGTACTTC. It encodes CASSFGQGGAETQYF.

This clonotype was detected a few times. In DNA, the CDR3 is TGTGCGGGGAGACTAGCGGGAGGTTACGAGCAGTACTTC. Its protein is CAGRLAGGYEQYF. This chain connects TRBV5-4 to TRBJ2-7; 13 bases line up with TRBD2. The CDR3 loop spans 13 amino acids. CDR1 is SGHNT, CDR2 YYREEE, per germline (reference sequence).

V and J are TRBV6-4 and TRBJ2-3; TRBD2 agrees at 13 bases. V dropped 6 bases and J dropped 4; count of bases not matched to a gene: 4. Germline V gene sequence: CDR1 MRHNA, CDR2 SNTAGT. This CDR3 is built from 15 residues. The chain's CDR3 is CASRLLAGGPDTQYF. In nucleotides, the CDR3 is TGTGCCAGCAGATTACTAGCGGGGGGGCCAGATACGCAGTATTTT.

This clonotype has more than one count but fewer than ten. This chain links TRBV7-9 with TRBJ2-7; D call uncertain. This CDR3 is built from 16 residues. V dropped 2 bases and J dropped 5 bases, with 19 bases sitting between them. Looked up from germline, CDR1 is SEHNR and CDR2 is FQNEAQ (reference sequence). The CDR3 protein is CASSLSAVLDHHEQYF. The CDR3 DNA reads TGTGCCAGCAGCTTATCCGCAGTCCTGGACCACCACGAGCAGTACTTC.

In its sample, this clonotype was seen once. The CDR3 nucleotides are TGTGCCAGCAGCGTAGGTTACAGAGCCTACGAGCAGTACTTC. It codes for CASSVGYRAYEQYF. V usage is TRBV9 and J usage is TRBJ2-7; D is uncertain. Trimming removed 0 bases at V and 2 bases at J, with 9 bases between. CDR3 length: 14 amino acids. Germline V gene sequence: CDR1 SGDLS, CDR2 YYNGEE. Supplemented by reference TRBV9 and TRBJ2-7, the full variable domain reads DSGVTQTPKHLITATGQRVTLRCSPRSGDLSVYWYQQSLDQGLQFLIQYYNGEERAKGNILERFSAQQFPDLHSELNLSSLELGDSALYFCASSVGYRAYEQYFGPGTRLTVT.

The chain is built from TRBV14 and TRBJ2-1; 7 positions match TRBD1. V shed 1 base, J shed 4 bases, and the junction held 1 base outside the gene matches. The V gene's germline CDR1 is SGHDN and CDR2 FVKESK. There are 14 residues in the CDR3. In DNA, the CDR3 is TGTGCCAGCAGCCAAGCGGGACAGTACAATGAGCAGTTCTTC. Translated, it gives CASSQAGQYNEQFF.

This clonotype was detected only a few times. This chain links TRBV6-6 with TRBJ2-1, with 8 nucleotides matching TRBD2. V was clipped by 5 bases and J by 4 bases; unmatched bases: 10. CDR3 size: 16 residues. In germline, CDR1 is MNHNY, CDR2 SVGAGI (reference sequence). CDR3 loop: CASSLRLAPPYNEQFF. The CDR3 DNA reads as TGTGCCAGCAGTCTCCGACTAGCGCCACCTTACAATGAGCAGTTCTTC.

This clonotype was found a few times. This chain connects TRBV7-6 to TRBJ2-1, with D perhaps TRBD1 (8 bases). Germline V gene sequence: CDR1 SGHVS, CDR2 FNYEAQ. There are 15 residues in the CDR3. V was clipped by 5 bases and J by 6 bases, with 17 bases between them. CDR3 sequence reads: CASSLDRGGANEQFF. The DNA for the CDR3 is TGTGCCAGCAGCCTAGACAGGGGAGGGGCCAATGAGCAGTTCTTC.

This sequence joins TRBV7-2 and TRBJ2-7; D is ambiguous. The CDR3 contains 13 residues. Between the trimmed V and J ends, which lost 4 bases and 3 bases, there was a span of 10 bases. Germline CDR1 and CDR2: SGHTA and FQGNSA. As DNA, the CDR3 is TGTGCCAGCAGCTCAGACACATACTACGAGCAGTACTTC. Translation gives CASSSDTYYEQYF.

A few counts support this clonotype. The chain joins TRBV19 to TRBJ2-3; D is perhaps TRBD2 (6 bases). The length of the CDR3 is 13 residues. Between the trimmed V and J ends, which lost 5 bases and 2 bases, there was a span of 8 bases. CDR1 and CDR2 (germline): LNHDA, SQIVND (reference sequence). The CDR3 DNA sequence: TGTGCCAGTAGTCGGGGGATCACAGATACGCAGTATTTT. This encodes CASSRGITDTQYF.

A few counts support this clonotype. The DNA for the CDR3 is TGCAGTGTCCCGGGTTTAGATACGCAGTATTTT. Translation gives CSVPGLDTQYF. The V gene is TRBV20-1, the J gene TRBJ2-3, with unresolved D. Trimming removed 7 bases from V and 5 bases from J, with 10 bases in between. The CDR3 covers 11 residues. Germline V lookup: CDR1 DFQATT, CDR2 SNEGSKA (reference sequence).